These 3 T cell receptor beta chains share one sample of origin, sequenced in a study of blood T cell repertoires in COVID-19. Data came from immunoSEQ multiplex PCR; TCRdb stores just in-frame clones and leaves some out. The data contain some 200,000 clones, roughly 86% of them singletons. The sample comprised peripheral blood. These receptors all come from a middle-aged man with active or convalescent COVID-19.

The chain has TRBV9 and TRBJ1-2; 10 positions agree with TRBD1. The CDR3 contains 18 residues. J lost 4 bases, V lost 0 bases, and 12 bases had no gene match. Germline values: CDR1 SGDLS, CDR2 YYNGEE. The CDR3 nucleotides are TGTGCCAGCAGCGTAGGACAGGGACAGGGGTCGGTGGTCTATGGCTACACCTTC. Translating it yields CASSVGQGQGSVVYGYTF.

The chain employs TRBV29-1 and TRBJ2-5; possibly TRBD1 for D (7 bases). Germline assignment: CDR1 SQVTM and CDR2 ANQGSEA. The CDR3 has 13 amino acids. Deletions cut 3 bases from V and 5 bases from J, with 13 bases between. CDR3 protein: CSVEGGQTETQYF. As DNA, the CDR3 is TGCAGCGTTGAGGGGGGACAGACGGAGACCCAGTACTTC. Full variable domain (missing parts from reference TRBV29-1 and TRBJ2-5): SAVISQKPSRDICQRGTSLTIQCQVDSQVTMMFWYRQQPGQSLTLIATANQGSEATYESGFVIDKFPISRPNLTFSTLTVSNMSPEDSSIYLCSVEGGQTETQYFGPGTRLLVL.

This chain joins TRBV19 and TRBJ1-5; D may be TRBD1 (5 bases). CDR1 is LNHDA and CDR2 is SQIVND in the germline V gene (reference sequence). Trimming removed 6 bases from V and 7 bases from J, with 22 bases in between. The CDR3 extends over 16 amino acids. CDR3 loop: CASRAQANRPEQPQHF. CDR3 DNA sequence: TGTGCCAGTAGAGCCCAAGCCAACAGGCCGGAACAGCCCCAGCATTTT.